These 27 T cell receptor beta chains originate from one sample sequenced in a study of T cell responses to AZD1222 COVID-19 vaccine (dated by TCRdb to 2020 to 2022). The library relied on the immunoSEQ multiplex PCR assay. TCRdb limited this immuneACCESS table to in-frame rearrangements with V and J called. A share of clones is missing; checked studies link under half to unresolved V genes, and the rest is unexplained. This sample holds approximately 60,000 clones; more than 65% were observed only once. Together, the top ten hold over 15% of the sample. In the paper's terms, the time point label means: baseline before first vaccination. The input for sequencing was peripheral blood, taken on day 0 of AZD1222 vaccination. Receptors originate from an adult in good health.

This chain connects TRBV25-1 to TRBJ2-1; the D is unclear. CDR3 length equals 11 residues. Germline CDR1 reads MGHDK; CDR2 reads SYGVNS. V lost 8 bases and J 11 bases, leaving 13 bases between the germline ends. Here the CDR3 reads CASGSGPQQFF. CDR3 coding DNA: TGTGCCAGCGGCTCCGGGCCCCAGCAGTTCTTC.

The chain couples TRBV5-6 to TRBJ2-3; possibly TRBD1 for D (5 bases). V was trimmed by 1 base and J by 6 bases, leaving 9 bases between them. Per the germline V gene, CDR1 is SGHDT and CDR2 is YYEEEE. The CDR3 extends over 13 amino acids. CDR3 in DNA: TGTGCCAGCAGCTTGAGGGGAACTGATACGCAGTATTTT. This translates into CASSLRGTDTQYF.

The chain carries TRBV12-3 or TRBV12-4 and TRBJ2-1, with D possibly being TRBD2 (5 bases). V dropped 3 bases and J dropped 10 bases, with 10 bases sitting between them. The CDR3 sequence is 12 residues long. In nucleotides, the CDR3 is TGTGCCAGCAGTTTTCTGAGGGAGGAGCAGTTCTTC. Translation gives CASSFLREEQFF.

The genes are TRBV5-1 and TRBJ2-5; 12 bases align to TRBD2. The V gene end was trimmed by 5 bases and the J gene end by 4 bases; junction bases not matched to a gene: 9. In germline, CDR1 is SGHRS, CDR2 YFSETQ. This CDR3 comprises 16 residues. CDR3 protein: CASSSTSGRRGETQYF. CDR3 DNA: TGCGCCAGCAGTTCGACTAGCGGGAGACGGGGAGAGACCCAGTACTTC. Variable domain in full (rest from reference TRBV5-1 and TRBJ2-5): KAGVTQTPRYLIKTRGQQVTLSCSPISGHRSVSWYQQTPGQGLQFLFEYFSETQRNKGNFPGRFSGRQFSNSRSEMNVSTLELGDSALYLCASSSTSGRRGETQYFGPGTRLLVL.

The chain links TRBV7-9 to TRBJ2-1, with TRBD1 matching 9 bases. The V segment lost 7 bases and the J segment 7 bases; nucleotides outside the gene matches: 2. The CDR3 contains 12 residues. Germline V gene sequence: CDR1 SEHNR, CDR2 FQNEAQ (reference sequence). CDR3 nucleotides: TGTGCCAGCATACAGGGGGCAAATGAGCAGTTCTTC. This translates into CASIQGANEQFF.

J is TRBJ2-2 and V is TRBV2; TRBD2 might be the D (6 bases). Between the trimmed V and J ends, which lost 6 bases and 5 bases, there was a span of 10 bases. This CDR3 region has 13 residues. Germline V lookup: CDR1 SNHLY, CDR2 FYNNEI. CDR3 sequence reads: CASSGRWTGELFF. The CDR3 DNA reads as TGTGCCAGCAGCGGGAGATGGACCGGGGAGCTGTTTTTT.

The chain uses TRBV28 and TRBJ2-2; possibly TRBD1 for D (6 bases). Trimming pared 4 bases from V and 2 bases from J, leaving 11 bases between. This CDR3 contains 15 residues. The germline V gene has CDR1 MDHEN and CDR2 SYDVKM. CDR3 nucleotides: TGTGCCAGCAGTTCCTCGGACAGAAACACCGGGGAGCTGTTTTTT. Protein: CASSSSDRNTGELFF.

J is TRBJ2-7 and V is TRBV5-1; tentative D call: TRBD1 (6 bases). V was cut by 3 bases and J by 0 bases, with 13 bases left in between. Germline-derived CDR1 and CDR2 are SGHRS and YFSETQ. The CDR3 is 15 residues long. This chain's CDR3 is CASSSDGQYSYEQYF. CDR3 nucleotides: TGCGCCAGCAGCTCCGACGGACAGTACTCCTACGAGCAGTACTTC.

This chain links TRBV18 with TRBJ1-5; D not certain. The CDR3 extends over 13 amino acids. Per the germline V gene, CDR1 is KGHSH and CDR2 is LQKENI. V shed 2 bases and J shed 0 bases, with 2 bases lying between them. CDR3 in amino acids: CASSPNSNQPQHF. In DNA, the CDR3 is TGTGCCAGCTCACCAAATAGCAATCAGCCCCAGCATTTT.

Here the CDR3 reads CASSQVMSVDYGYTF. CDR3 DNA sequence: TGCGCCAGCAGCCAAGTGATGTCGGTGGACTATGGCTACACCTTC. The chain uses TRBV4-3 and TRBJ1-2; D gene uncertain. The CDR3 contains 15 residues. V lost 1 base and J 3 bases, leaving 12 bases between the germline ends. CDR1 LGHNA and CDR2 YSLEER come from the germline V gene.

The table lists this clone with a count of one. V and J are TRBV19 and TRBJ1-3; no clear D. CDR3 length: 14 residues. The germline V gene has CDR1 LNHDA and CDR2 SQIVND (reference sequence). V dropped 6 bases and J dropped 0 bases, with 9 bases sitting between them. CDR3 bases: TGTGCCAGTAGGGTACAGAGCTCTGGAAACACCATATATTTT. Translation: CASRVQSSGNTIYF.

This chain connects TRBV9 to TRBJ1-3, with D uncertain. CDR1 is SGDLS, CDR2 YYNGEE, per germline. Trimming took off 2 bases at V and 0 bases at J, with 12 bases between the two ends. The CDR3 totals 16 residues. CDR3 in amino acids: CASSVTDTYSGNTIYF. The CDR3 DNA reads as TGTGCCAGCAGCGTGACGGATACCTACTCTGGAAACACCATATATTTT. The variable domain in full, completed from reference TRBV9 and TRBJ1-3, reads DSGVTQTPKHLITATGQRVTLRCSPRSGDLSVYWYQQSLDQGLQFLIQYYNGEERAKGNILERFSAQQFPDLHSELNLSSLELGDSALYFCASSVTDTYSGNTIYFGEGSWLTVV.

This CDR3 is CASSIKDRDTEAFF. The CDR3 bases are TGTGCCAGTAGTATAAAGGACCGAGACACTGAAGCTTTCTTT. The chain carries TRBV19 and TRBJ1-1; D is undetermined. The ends were cut back, 2 bases at V and 3 bases at J, with 10 bases in the middle. The CDR3 covers 14 residues. Germline CDR1 and CDR2: LNHDA and SQIVND (reference sequence).

The chain combines TRBV19 with TRBJ1-5; 9 bases are shared with TRBD1. This CDR3 has 15 residues. The V and J ends lost 7 bases and 4 bases, in that order; junction bases with no gene match: 8. The V gene's germline CDR1 is LNHDA and CDR2 SQIVND (reference sequence). The CDR3 reads CASNLPGQGNQPQHF. DNA for the CDR3: TGTGCCAGTAATTTACCGGGACAGGGTAATCAGCCCCAGCATTTT. The variable domain in full, completed from reference TRBV19 and TRBJ1-5, reads DGGITQSPKYLFRKEGQNVTLSCEQNLNHDAMYWYRQDPGQGLRLIYYSQIVNDFQKGDIAEGYSVSREKKESFPLTVTSAQKNPTAFYLCASNLPGQGNQPQHFGDGTRLSIL.

The rearrangement joins TRBV11-3 to TRBJ2-3; TRBD1 agrees at 8 bases. The CDR3 is 17 residues long. V lost 3 bases, J lost 2 bases, and 10 bases stayed unmatched. Looked up from germline, CDR1 is SGHNT and CDR2 is YENEEA. CDR3 protein: CASSFGSQGANTDTQYF. The CDR3 region has the DNA TGTGCCAGCAGCTTCGGGAGTCAGGGGGCCAACACAGATACGCAGTATTTT.

The chain links TRBV7-2 to TRBJ1-4; no definite D call. The V gene's germline CDR1 is SGHTA and CDR2 FQGNSA. With 5 bases removed from V and 0 bases from J, the gap between germline ends came to 7 bases. The CDR3 contains 14 residues. CDR3 region: CASSPIATNEKLFF. The CDR3 DNA reads TGTGCCAGCAGCCCCATTGCAACTAATGAAAAACTGTTTTTT. Supplemented by reference TRBV7-2 and TRBJ1-4, the full variable domain reads GAGVSQSPSNKVTEKGKDVELRCDPISGHTALYWYRQSLGQGLEFLIYFQGNSAPDKSGLPSDRFSAERTGGSVSTLTIQRTQQEDSAVYLCASSPIATNEKLFFGSGTQLSVL.

This rearrangement joins TRBV29-1 to TRBJ2-1, with TRBD2 identical over 9 bases. Per germline, CDR1 SQVTM and CDR2 ANQGSEA. The CDR3 extends over 14 amino acids. Trimming cost V 3 bases and J 9 bases; bases outside gene matches: 9. Here the CDR3 reads CSVDDGAGGGEQFF. CDR3 coding DNA: TGCAGCGTTGATGACGGAGCGGGAGGTGGTGAGCAGTTCTTC.

The chain links TRBV18 to TRBJ2-7; possible D gene TRBD2, 6 bases. The CDR3 extends over 13 amino acids. The V gene's germline CDR1 is KGHSH and CDR2 LQKENI. V was clipped by 3 bases and J by 3 bases, with 9 bases between them. The chain's CDR3 is CASSPAGNYEQYV. The CDR3 DNA reads TGTGCCAGCTCACCTGCGGGGAACTACGAGCAGTACGTC.

CDR3 coding DNA: TGCGCCAGCAGCCAAGTGGGGGGAGGGAACTACACCTTC. It yields the protein CASSQVGGGNYTF. The rearrangement joins TRBV4-1 to TRBJ1-2; D perhaps matches TRBD1 (5 bases). V was pared by 1 base and J by 10 bases, with 13 bases between. The germline CDR1 and CDR2 sequences are MGHRA and YSYEKL. There are 13 residues in the CDR3.

The chain's CDR3 is CASSFTILYGYTF. CDR3 bases: TGTGCCAGCAGTTTTACCATCCTCTATGGCTACACCTTC. The J gene is TRBJ1-2, the V gene TRBV12-3 or TRBV12-4; no clear D gene. The CDR3 sequence is 13 residues long. With 3 bases removed from V and 4 bases from J, the gap between germline ends came to 9 bases.

This clone occurred once. The chain combines TRBV6-1 with TRBJ2-3; 7 positions match TRBD1. V was pared by 4 bases and J by 0 bases, with 10 bases of the junction left unmatched. This CDR3 has 17 residues. CDR1 and CDR2 (germline): MNHNS, SASEGT. The CDR3 coding sequence is TGTGCCAGCAGTGCAAACAGGGGATACTCTAGCACAGATACGCAGTATTTT. Translation: CASSANRGYSSTDTQYF.

The chain has TRBV18 and TRBJ1-6, with TRBD1 as a possible D gene (6 bases). The CDR3 contains 16 residues. Germline V gene data show CDR1 as KGHSH and CDR2 as LQKENI. Deletions cut 3 bases from V and 9 bases from J, with 18 bases between. The CDR3 sequence is CASSPDYTGISSPLHF. The CDR3 DNA follows: TGTGCCAGCTCACCCGATTATACAGGGATTAGTTCACCCCTCCACTTT. Complete variable domain (other parts from reference TRBV18 and TRBJ1-6): NAGVMQNPRHLVRRRGQEARLRCSPMKGHSHVYWYRQLPEEGLKFMVYLQKENIIDESGMPKERFSAEFPKEGPSILRIQQVVRGDSAAYFCASSPDYTGISSPLHFGNGTRLTVT.

This clone was observed a handful of times. The chain is built from TRBV5-8 and TRBJ1-5; 9 bases line up with TRBD1. Trimming removed 0 bases from V and 10 bases from J; junction bases left unmatched: 5. This CDR3 has 14 residues. The germline CDR1 and CDR2 sequences are SGHTS and YDEGEE. The CDR3 sequence is CASSLVQGASPQHF. Here the CDR3 DNA reads TGTGCCAGCAGCTTGGTACAGGGGGCTTCTCCCCAGCATTTT.

V gene TRBV20-1 combines with J gene TRBJ2-5; D tentatively fits TRBD1 or TRBD2 (5 bases each). This CDR3 spans 11 amino acids. Trimming shortened V by 3 bases and J by 5 bases, and 7 bases separated the two germline ends. Germline-derived CDR1 and CDR2 are DFQATT and SNEGSKA (reference sequence). The CDR3 nucleotides read TGCAGTGCTAGCGGGACGGAGACCCAGTACTTC. It translates to CSASGTETQYF.

The rearrangement links TRBV18 to TRBJ2-5; D gene unclear. Trimming cost V 5 bases and J 1 base, with 2 bases left between them. The CDR3 sequence is 11 residues long. Germline-derived CDR1 and CDR2 are KGHSH and LQKENI. For the CDR3, the DNA is TGTGCCAGCTCATCCCAAGAGACCCAGTACTTC. Translating gives CASSSQETQYF. Full variable domain (remainder filled in from reference TRBV18 and TRBJ2-5): NAGVMQNPRHLVRRRGQEARLRCSPMKGHSHVYWYRQLPEEGLKFMVYLQKENIIDESGMPKERFSAEFPKEGPSILRIQQVVRGDSAAYFCASSSQETQYFGPGTRLLVL.

The rearrangement links TRBV18 to TRBJ1-3, with D perhaps matching TRBD1 (6 bases). Germline V lookup: CDR1 KGHSH, CDR2 LQKENI. Trimming removed 3 bases at V and 0 bases at J, with 12 bases between. The CDR3 has 16 amino acids. CDR3 bases: TGTGCCAGCTCACCCTTCGACAGGAGCTCTGGAAACACCATATATTTT. Its translation: CASSPFDRSSGNTIYF.

This chain connects TRBV7-9 to TRBJ2-6; D perhaps matches TRBD1 (6 bases). CDR1 is SEHNR and CDR2 is FQNEAQ in the germline V gene (reference sequence). The CDR3 is 16 amino acids. V lost 8 bases, J lost 2 bases, and 16 bases lay in between. CDR3 DNA: TGTGCCAGCCAAACAGGGATTTTTGCTGGGGCCAACGTCCTGACTTTC. Amino acid sequence: CASQTGIFAGANVLTF. The entire variable domain, with the rest obtained from reference TRBV7-9 and TRBJ2-6, is as follows: DTGVSQNPRHKITKRGQNVTFRCDPISEHNRLYWYRQTLGQGPEFLTYFQNEAQLEKSRLLSDRFSAERPKGSFSTLEIQRTEQGDSAMYLCASQTGIFAGANVLTFGAGSRLTVL.